These T cell receptor beta chains were read from a single sample in a study of blood T cell repertoires in COVID-19. Only in-frame clones appear in the TCRdb table, and some are missing; sequencing was by immunoSEQ multiplex PCR. The sample records under 350,000 clones, 85% being singletons. Sequenced material: peripheral blood. Every receptor here comes from a human donor in a cohort sampled during active COVID-19. The CDR3 runs from the conserved cysteine through the conserved F or W. A D gene is named only where the DNA matches it firmly. Where a row states a size, it is once, few, many or the class of an expanded clone; other rows omit it.

CDR3aa	CDR3nt	abundance	j_gene	d_gene	v_gene
CASSLTGDTEAFF	TGTGCCAGCAGTTTAACAGGGGATACTGAAGCTTTCTTT	-	TRBJ1-1	TRBD1	TRBV12-3/TRBV12-4
CASSIEGTSGAGELFF	TGTGCCAGTAGTATAGAGGGGACTAGCGGGGCCGGGGAGCTGTTTTTT	-	TRBJ2-2	TRBD2	TRBV19
CASSQGGNTEAFF	TGTGCCAGCAGCCAAGGAGGGAATACTGAAGCTTTCTTT	-	TRBJ1-1	-	TRBV3-1/TRBV3-2
CATSDPLGVLTF	TGTGCCACCAGTGATCCGCTCGGCGTCCTGACTTTC	-	TRBJ2-6	-	TRBV24-1
CASSEHQGASNSPLHF	TGTGCCAGCAGCGAACACCAGGGGGCGTCCAATTCACCCCTCCACTTT	few	TRBJ1-6	TRBD1	TRBV9
CAWTAGSRGNTEAFF	TGTGCCTGGACCGCCGGATCACGGGGAAACACTGAAGCTTTCTTT	many	TRBJ1-1	-	TRBV30
CASSWTGHEQFF	TGTGCCAGCAGTTGGACAGGGCATGAGCAGTTCTTC	-	TRBJ2-1	TRBD1	TRBV6-5
CASSLGVGAAEKLFF	TGTGCCAGCAGCTTAGGGGTTGGGGCAGCTGAAAAACTGTTTTTT	once	TRBJ1-4	-	TRBV13
CASSAEQGISRDTQYF	TGTGCCAGTAGTGCTGAACAGGGGATCTCACGAGATACGCAGTATTTT	-	TRBJ2-3	TRBD1	TRBV19
CASSARDSPVSGELFF	TGTGCCAGCAGCGCCCGGGACAGCCCAGTTTCCGGGGAGCTGTTTTTT	-	TRBJ2-2	TRBD1	TRBV9
CASSEAGATGELFF	TGTGCCAGCAGCGAAGCGGGGGCTACCGGGGAGCTGTTTTTT	-	TRBJ2-2	TRBD2	TRBV7-3
CASSRDRANTGELFF	TGTGCCAGCAGCAGGGACAGGGCGAACACCGGGGAGCTGTTTTTT	-	TRBJ2-2	TRBD1	TRBV7-3
CASSESLSRVNSPLHF	TGTGCCAGCAGTGAGTCTCTGTCCAGGGTGAATTCACCCCTCCACTTT	-	TRBJ1-6	-	TRBV6-1
CSVAGTGGLEAFF	TGCAGCGTCGCCGGGACAGGAGGACTTGAAGCTTTCTTT	-	TRBJ1-1	TRBD1	TRBV29-1
CASSVGSGGRTDTQYF	TGTGCCAGCAGCGTAGGTAGCGGGGGACGTACAGATACGCAGTATTTT	once	TRBJ2-3	TRBD2	TRBV9
CASSIDSGGAEQYF	TGTGCCAGTAGTATAGATAGCGGGGGGGCCGAGCAGTATTTT	-	TRBJ2-3	TRBD2	TRBV19
CAWSPGPINQPQHF	TGTGCCTGGAGTCCTGGCCCGATCAATCAGCCCCAGCATTTT	-	TRBJ1-5	-	TRBV30
CASSEGGYGYTF	TGTGCCAGCAGTGAGGGGGGCTATGGCTACACCTTC	-	TRBJ1-2	-	TRBV2
CASSLQGETYEQYF	TGCGCCAGCAGCCTACAGGGGGAAACCTACGAGCAGTACTTC	-	TRBJ2-7	TRBD1	TRBV5-1
CASRGGDTQYF	TGCGCCAGCAGGGGGGGAGATACGCAGTATTTT	-	TRBJ2-3	-	TRBV10-2
CASSLDTGRGGYTF	TGCGCCAGCAGTCTCGACACGGGGAGGGGTGGCTACACCTTC	-	TRBJ1-2	-	TRBV5-1
CASRISTGFQGYEQYF	TGTGCCAGTAGGATCTCCACGGGTTTTCAGGGCTACGAGCAGTACTTC	-	TRBJ2-7	-	TRBV19
CASSPNRGENTEAFF	TGTGCCAGCAGCCCCAACAGGGGTGAGAACACTGAAGCTTTCTTT	-	TRBJ1-1	TRBD1	TRBV4-2
CASSASVPQPQHF	TGTGCCAGTAGTGCGAGCGTCCCTCAGCCCCAGCATTTT	-	TRBJ1-5	-	TRBV19
CASSEGQYNEQFF	TGTGCCAGCAGTGAAGGCCAGTACAATGAGCAGTTCTTC	-	TRBJ2-1	-	TRBV25-1
CASSEYSGGSRNTGELFF	TGTGCCAGCAGTGAATATAGCGGGGGGTCTAGGAACACCGGGGAGCTGTTTTTT	-	TRBJ2-2	TRBD2	TRBV2
CASSARDRGFEQYF	TGTGCCAGCAGCGCCCGGGACAGGGGATTCGAGCAGTACTTC	-	TRBJ2-7	TRBD1	TRBV6-6
CASSLTSGQGNSPLHF	TGCGCCAGCAGCTTGACAAGCGGACAGGGAAATTCACCCCTCCACTTT	few	TRBJ1-6	TRBD1	TRBV5-1
CASSVGPLNTEAFF	TGTGCCAGCAGCGTAGGTCCATTGAACACTGAAGCTTTCTTT	-	TRBJ1-1	-	TRBV9
CASSWGEDTQYF	TGTGCCAGCAGCTGGGGGGAGGATACGCAGTATTTT	-	TRBJ2-3	-	TRBV11-3
CASSLTGEQYF	TGTGCCAGCAGTTTGACGGGCGAGCAGTACTTC	-	TRBJ2-7	-	TRBV12-3/TRBV12-4
CAISADRENTGELFF	TGTGCCATCAGTGCGGACAGGGAGAACACCGGGGAGCTGTTTTTT	-	TRBJ2-2	TRBD1	TRBV10-3